These T cell receptor beta chains were read from a single sample in a study of blood T cell repertoires in COVID-19. Measured with immunoSEQ multiplex PCR; TCRdb has only the in-frame clones, and not every one. The repertoire holds about 40,000 clones, with 86% as singletons. Input material: peripheral blood. The origin of the receptors is a man over 45 in a cohort sampled during active COVID-19. Both conserved end residues are part of each CDR3. The D gene is left open where the match is weak. Not all rows give a size; the values are once, few, many and, for expanded clones, a class.

clone size: once; D gene: TRBD1; V gene: TRBV4-1; J gene: TRBJ2-3; CDR3 protein: CASSQVKTRQGRGWDTQYF; CDR3 DNA: TGCGCCAGCAGCCAAGTCAAGACGCGGCAGGGCAGGGGGTGGGATACGCAGTATTTT
clone size: .; D gene: .; V gene: TRBV11-2; J gene: TRBJ2-2; CDR3 protein: CASSPLDTGELFF; CDR3 DNA: TGTGCCAGCAGCCCTCTCGACACCGGGGAGCTGTTTTTT
clone size: .; D gene: .; V gene: TRBV12-5; J gene: TRBJ1-5; CDR3 protein: CASSVDRPNQPQHF; CDR3 DNA: TGTGCTAGTTCGGTCGACAGGCCTAATCAGCCCCAGCATTTT
clone size: .; D gene: TRBD2; V gene: TRBV27; J gene: TRBJ2-3; CDR3 protein: CASSTGGRPTDTQYF; CDR3 DNA: TGTGCCAGCAGTACGGGGGGACGACCCACAGATACGCAGTATTTT
clone size: once; D gene: .; V gene: TRBV4-3; J gene: TRBJ2-1; CDR3 protein: CASSLHLGRDNEQFF; CDR3 DNA: TGCGCCAGCAGCCTACACCTCGGCAGGGATAATGAGCAGTTCTTC
clone size: .; D gene: .; V gene: TRBV15; J gene: TRBJ2-7; CDR3 protein: CATSRDRGPGTGQYF; CDR3 DNA: TGTGCCACCAGCAGAGATAGAGGGCCGGGCACTGGGCAGTACTTC
clone size: once; D gene: .; V gene: TRBV11-2; J gene: TRBJ1-4; CDR3 protein: CASSFGRGENEKLFF; CDR3 DNA: TGTGCCAGCAGCTTCGGCAGGGGCGAGAATGAAAAACTGTTTTTT
clone size: .; D gene: .; V gene: TRBV2; J gene: TRBJ1-5; CDR3 protein: CASSEGILGQSDQPQHF; CDR3 DNA: TGTGCCAGCAGTGAAGGGATTCTCGGACAGTCCGATCAGCCCCAGCATTTT
clone size: once; D gene: .; V gene: TRBV6-1; J gene: TRBJ2-3; CDR3 protein: CASSDKTRVF; CDR3 DNA: TGTGCCAGCAGTGACAAGACCCGGGTCTTT
clone size: .; D gene: .; V gene: TRBV19; J gene: TRBJ2-1; CDR3 protein: CASSISAGNEQFF; CDR3 DNA: TGTGCCAGTAGTATTTCAGCGGGCAATGAGCAGTTCTTC
clone size: .; D gene: TRBD2; V gene: TRBV6-1; J gene: TRBJ2-3; CDR3 protein: CASSDAGGLGTDTQYF; CDR3 DNA: TGTGCCAGCAGTGATGCGGGGGGACTAGGGACAGATACGCAGTATTTT
clone size: .; D gene: .; V gene: TRBV4-1; J gene: TRBJ2-7; CDR3 protein: CASSQGGYEQYF; CDR3 DNA: TGCGCCAGCAGCCAGGGCGGGTACGAGCAGTACTTC
clone size: .; D gene: .; V gene: TRBV28; J gene: TRBJ1-5; CDR3 protein: CASSFRASLRLYQPQHF; CDR3 DNA: TGTGCCAGCAGTTTTCGTGCCTCGCTGCGACTCTATCAGCCCCAGCATTTT
clone size: .; D gene: TRBD1; V gene: TRBV7-8; J gene: TRBJ2-1; CDR3 protein: CASSLVGGQGVHEQFF; CDR3 DNA: TGTGCCAGCAGCTTAGTGGGGGGACAGGGAGTCCATGAGCAGTTCTTC
clone size: .; D gene: .; V gene: TRBV13; J gene: TRBJ2-5; CDR3 protein: CASSFGVQETQYF; CDR3 DNA: TGTGCCAGCAGCTTCGGGGTGCAAGAGACCCAGTACTTC
clone size: .; D gene: TRBD1; V gene: TRBV10-1; J gene: TRBJ1-5; CDR3 protein: CASGQGAMRNQPQHF; CDR3 DNA: TGCGCCAGCGGCCAGGGGGCGATGCGGAATCAGCCCCAGCATTTT
clone size: .; D gene: .; V gene: TRBV6-1; J gene: TRBJ2-5; CDR3 protein: CASSEARETQYF; CDR3 DNA: TGTGCCAGCAGTGAAGCCCGAGAGACCCAGTACTTC
clone size: once; D gene: TRBD2; V gene: TRBV13; J gene: TRBJ2-1; CDR3 protein: CASSSSTSGRQGGNEQFF; CDR3 DNA: TGTGCCAGCAGCTCCTCGACTAGCGGGAGGCAGGGAGGGAATGAGCAGTTCTTC
clone size: .; D gene: TRBD2; V gene: TRBV2; J gene: TRBJ2-2; CDR3 protein: CASSEFTSAGELFF; CDR3 DNA: TGTGCCAGCAGTGAATTCACTAGCGCCGGGGAGCTGTTTTTT
clone size: .; D gene: .; V gene: TRBV27; J gene: TRBJ1-3; CDR3 protein: CASSLSGQVLGNTIYF; CDR3 DNA: TGTGCCAGCAGTTTATCAGGCCAGGTCTTGGGAAACACCATATATTTT
clone size: .; D gene: .; V gene: TRBV4-3; J gene: TRBJ1-5; CDR3 protein: CASSQEIGRDQPQHF; CDR3 DNA: TGCGCCAGCAGCCAAGAAATAGGTCGGGATCAGCCCCAGCATTTT
clone size: .; D gene: .; V gene: TRBV5-4; J gene: TRBJ2-7; CDR3 protein: CASSSYPDRSAYEQYF; CDR3 DNA: TGTGCCAGCAGCTCCTATCCTGACAGGTCCGCCTACGAGCAGTACTTC
clone size: .; D gene: .; V gene: TRBV15; J gene: TRBJ1-1; CDR3 protein: CATSRDRDTGFDGFF; CDR3 DNA: TGTGCCACCAGCAGAGACCGGGACACGGGGTTCGACGGTTTCTTT
clone size: once; D gene: .; V gene: TRBV7-2; J gene: TRBJ2-1; CDR3 protein: CASSLGGAGNEQFF; CDR3 DNA: TGTGCCAGCAGCTTAGGTGGGGCCGGCAATGAGCAGTTCTTC
clone size: .; D gene: .; V gene: TRBV4-1; J gene: TRBJ2-5; CDR3 protein: CASSQGEHKGGKETQYF; CDR3 DNA: TGCGCCAGCAGCCAAGGAGAGCACAAAGGGGGAAAAGAGACCCAGTACTTC
clone size: .; D gene: .; V gene: TRBV18; J gene: TRBJ1-4; CDR3 protein: CASSPDTIEKLFF; CDR3 DNA: TGTGCCAGCTCACCAGACACGATTGAAAAACTGTTTTTT
clone size: .; D gene: TRBD2; V gene: TRBV5-1; J gene: TRBJ2-3; CDR3 protein: CASSWPGLAGSTDTQYF; CDR3 DNA: TGCGCCAGCAGCTGGCCTGGACTAGCGGGGTCTACAGATACGCAGTATTTT
clone size: .; D gene: TRBD1; V gene: TRBV24-1; J gene: TRBJ1-2; CDR3 protein: CATSDSSGGYGYTF; CDR3 DNA: TGTGCCACCAGTGATTCATCAGGGGGCTATGGCTACACCTTC
clone size: .; D gene: .; V gene: TRBV30; J gene: TRBJ2-3; CDR3 protein: CAWSQTGLRTDTQYF; CDR3 DNA: TGTGCCTGGAGCCAAACAGGGCTGCGCACAGATACGCAGTATTTT
clone size: .; D gene: .; V gene: TRBV10-3; J gene: TRBJ1-2; CDR3 protein: CAISESGGVYGYTF; CDR3 DNA: TGTGCCATCAGTGAGTCGGGAGGGGTCTATGGCTACACCTTC
clone size: .; D gene: .; V gene: TRBV18; J gene: TRBJ1-6; CDR3 protein: CASSPRAGGGFGALPLHF; CDR3 DNA: TGTGCCAGCTCACCGCGGGCGGGGGGCGGATTTGGCGCCCTTCCCCTCCACTTT
clone size: .; D gene: TRBD1; V gene: TRBV30; J gene: TRBJ1-4; CDR3 protein: CASGTGANEKLFF; CDR3 DNA: TGTGCCTCGGGGACAGGGGCTAATGAAAAACTGTTTTTT
clone size: .; D gene: TRBD1; V gene: TRBV11-3; J gene: TRBJ2-1; CDR3 protein: CASRPGQGPRGNEQFF; CDR3 DNA: TGTGCCAGCAGGCCAGGACAGGGCCCAAGGGGGAATGAGCAGTTCTTC
clone size: once; D gene: TRBD1; V gene: TRBV19; J gene: TRBJ2-7; CDR3 protein: CASSIGQGLGEQYF; CDR3 DNA: TGTGCCAGTAGTATAGGACAGGGATTGGGCGAGCAGTACTTC
clone size: .; D gene: TRBD1; V gene: TRBV9; J gene: TRBJ1-1; CDR3 protein: CASSLQGGNTEAFF; CDR3 DNA: TGTGCCAGCAGCCTACAGGGGGGGAACACTGAAGCTTTCTTT
clone size: .; D gene: TRBD1; V gene: TRBV15; J gene: TRBJ1-2; CDR3 protein: CATSSTDRVNYGYTF; CDR3 DNA: TGTGCCACCAGCAGCACGGACAGGGTGAACTATGGCTACACCTTC
clone size: .; D gene: .; V gene: TRBV11-2; J gene: TRBJ1-1; CDR3 protein: CASSLVGVPTEAFF; CDR3 DNA: TGTGCCAGCAGCTTAGTAGGGGTGCCCACTGAAGCTTTCTTT
clone size: .; D gene: TRBD1; V gene: TRBV29-1; J gene: TRBJ2-1; CDR3 protein: CSVTGGASNEQFF; CDR3 DNA: TGCAGCGTCACAGGGGGCGCGTCCAATGAGCAGTTCTTC
clone size: .; D gene: TRBD2; V gene: TRBV4-1; J gene: TRBJ2-4; CDR3 protein: CASSQFAGELANIQYF; CDR3 DNA: TGCGCCAGCAGCCAGTTTGCGGGAGAACTGGCAAACATTCAGTACTTC
clone size: .; D gene: .; V gene: TRBV10-3; J gene: TRBJ2-1; CDR3 protein: CAIRGDGSSYNEQFF; CDR3 DNA: TGTGCCATCCGCGGGGACGGGAGCTCCTACAATGAGCAGTTCTTC
clone size: .; D gene: .; V gene: TRBV12-3/TRBV12-4; J gene: TRBJ1-2; CDR3 protein: CASSFLELKGGTF; CDR3 DNA: TGTGCCAGCAGTTTTTTGGAGCTGAAGGGAGGAACCTTC
clone size: .; D gene: .; V gene: TRBV30; J gene: TRBJ1-2; CDR3 protein: CAWKTGPNYGYTF; CDR3 DNA: TGTGCCTGGAAGACAGGTCCTAACTATGGCTACACCTTC
clone size: .; D gene: .; V gene: TRBV9; J gene: TRBJ1-2; CDR3 protein: CASSVGGGLGYTF; CDR3 DNA: TGTGCCAGCAGCGTAGGGGGAGGGCTTGGCTACACCTTC
clone size: .; D gene: .; V gene: TRBV10-3; J gene: TRBJ2-2; CDR3 protein: CAISDNIALRDTGELFF; CDR3 DNA: TGTGCCATCAGTGACAACATCGCGTTGAGGGACACCGGGGAGCTGTTTTTT
clone size: .; D gene: .; V gene: TRBV7-9; J gene: TRBJ1-6; CDR3 protein: CASSLGPNSPLHF; CDR3 DNA: TGTGCCAGCAGCTTAGGGCCGAATTCACCCCTCCACTTT
clone size: .; D gene: TRBD2; V gene: TRBV25-1; J gene: TRBJ2-1; CDR3 protein: CASKSRGGADNEQFF; CDR3 DNA: TGTGCCAGCAAATCTCGCGGGGGGGCCGACAACGAGCAGTTCTTC
clone size: once; D gene: .; V gene: TRBV18; J gene: TRBJ2-7; CDR3 protein: CASSPRLQGSSYEQYF; CDR3 DNA: TGTGCCAGCTCACCACGGTTGCAGGGCAGCTCCTACGAGCAGTACTTC
clone size: .; D gene: .; V gene: TRBV11-1; J gene: TRBJ2-1; CDR3 protein: CASSLAAGDYNEQFF; CDR3 DNA: TGTGCCAGCAGCTTAGCCGCGGGTGACTACAATGAGCAGTTCTTC
clone size: .; D gene: TRBD1; V gene: TRBV19; J gene: TRBJ1-1; CDR3 protein: CASSMGDRGLTEAFF; CDR3 DNA: TGTGCCAGTAGCATGGGGGACAGGGGGCTCACTGAAGCTTTCTTT